The rows below give T cell receptor beta chains drawn from one sample of a study of T cells in localized non-small cell lung cancer. The repertoire was sequenced with immunoSEQ multiplex PCR; TCRdb's copy has only in-frame clones and lacks some. Of 45,000 to 55,000 clones detected, 80% to 90% appear once; the ten largest clones hold 18%. Source: peripheral blood, taken before any cancer treatment. All receptors derive from a male donor at least 60 years old with stage III squamous cell lung carcinoma. The CDR3 runs from the conserved cysteine through the conserved F or W. The D gene is left open where the match is weak. Not every row has a clone size; where given, it reads once, few, many or a size class.

D,J,size,V,DNA,CDR3
.,TRBJ2-3,.,TRBV21-1,TGTGCCAGCACCGGCAAACGGACAGATACGCAGTATTTT,CASTGKRTDTQYF
.,TRBJ1-5,.,TRBV28,TGTGCCAGCAGTCACCTCCTGAGGGGGTTAAACCAATATAGCAATCAGCCCCAGCATTTT,CASSHLLRGLNQYSNQPQHF
.,TRBJ1-4,.,TRBV25-1,TGTGCCAGCAGTGATCATCCCGAGGGTTTTGAAAAACTGTTTTTT,CASSDHPEGFEKLFF
TRBD2,TRBJ2-3,.,TRBV9,TGTGCCAGCAGCGTAGCCAACGGGAGGACAGATACGCAGTATTTT,CASSVANGRTDTQYF
.,TRBJ2-3,.,TRBV11-2,TGTGCCAGCAGCTTAGGTAGCTGGGGGGCCTGGAGGGAAACAGATACGCAGTATTTT,CASSLGSWGAWRETDTQYF
TRBD1,TRBJ2-1,.,TRBV18,TGTGCCAGCTCACCCAACCTGGACAGGTACAATGAGCAGTTCTTC,CASSPNLDRYNEQFF
.,TRBJ1-2,.,TRBV6-5,TGTGCCAGCAGAGACAGCTCCGTCAACTATGGCTACACCTTC,CASRDSSVNYGYTF
.,TRBJ2-2,.,TRBV15,TGTGCCACCAGCAGAGGGGGGACCGGGGAGCTGTTTTTT,CATSRGGTGELFF
TRBD1,TRBJ1-2,.,TRBV28,TGTGCCAGCAGTTCACAGGGGGATGGCTACACCTTC,CASSSQGDGYTF
.,TRBJ2-7,.,TRBV15,TGTGCCACCAGCACCAGGGACACATACGAGCAGTACTTC,CATSTRDTYEQYF
.,TRBJ1-2,once,TRBV18,TGTGCCAGCTCACCCGGTACCGATATCTATGGCTACACCTTC,CASSPGTDIYGYTF
TRBD2,TRBJ2-7,.,TRBV28,TGTGCCTCTCAGCGGGGGGCCTACGAGCAGTACTTC,CASQRGAYEQYF
.,TRBJ1-3,.,TRBV30,TGTGCCTGGAGTGTACTGGGAGGAAACACCATATATTTT,CAWSVLGGNTIYF
TRBD2,TRBJ2-1,.,TRBV6-5,TGTGCCAGCAGTTTGCTAGCGGGAGGAGAGCAGTTCTTC,CASSLLAGGEQFF
TRBD1,TRBJ1-2,.,TRBV7-9,TGTGCCAGCAGCTTTCGGCCAGGGGGAAGTCATGGCTACACCTTC,CASSFRPGGSHGYTF
TRBD2,TRBJ2-3,.,TRBV6-5,TGTGCCAGCAGTCGGACTAGAGGGGACACAGATACGCAGTATTTT,CASSRTRGDTDTQYF
TRBD2,TRBJ2-1,once,TRBV7-6,TGTGCCAGCAGCTTCTCCCCAGCGGGGGGGCCGAATGAGCAGTTCTTC,CASSFSPAGGPNEQFF
.,TRBJ2-5,.,TRBV5-5,TGTGCCAGCAGCTCGGGGGAAATTCAAGAGACCCAGTACTTC,CASSSGEIQETQYF
.,TRBJ2-1,.,TRBV13,TGTGCCAGCAGCTTAATTCCCGGGGCGCCGACCTACAATGAGCAGTTCTTC,CASSLIPGAPTYNEQFF
.,TRBJ1-2,.,TRBV7-9,TGTGCCAGCAGTCCCCGGGCCGTCGACGGCTACACCTTC,CASSPRAVDGYTF
.,TRBJ2-7,.,TRBV6-5,TGTGCCAGCAGTTACCGCAGGCAGGGCGAGCCCTACGAGCAGTACTTC,CASSYRRQGEPYEQYF
TRBD1,TRBJ1-4,few,TRBV6-1,TGTGCCAGCAGTGAATTTCTTTCGGGACAGCTAGCAACTAATGAAAAACTGTTTTTT,CASSEFLSGQLATNEKLFF
.,TRBJ2-3,.,TRBV6-4,TGTGCCAGCAGTGAGCCGAACACAGATACGCAGTATTTT,CASSEPNTDTQYF
.,TRBJ2-2,few,TRBV4-2,TGTGCCAGCCGAATAATGGACAATTCGAACACCGGGGAGCTGTTTTTT,CASRIMDNSNTGELFF
TRBD1,TRBJ1-1,.,TRBV11-2,TGTGCCAGCAGCACTAACAGGGGGCCCATGAACACTGAAGCTTTCTTT,CASSTNRGPMNTEAFF
.,TRBJ1-1,.,TRBV19,TGTGCCAGTAGTCCTATGGTGACCCCCATGAACACTGAAGCTTTCTTT,CASSPMVTPMNTEAFF
.,TRBJ1-5,.,TRBV7-8,TGTGCCAGCAGTTCGACAGCCAGCAATCAGCCCCAGCATTTT,CASSSTASNQPQHF
.,TRBJ2-7,.,TRBV21-1,TGTGCCAGCAGCAAATTGTCGCGGGCTTTGAACGAGCAGTACTTC,CASSKLSRALNEQYF
TRBD1,TRBJ2-7,.,TRBV7-9,TGTGCCAGCACCTCCGGGACAGGGGGCCCCTACGAGCAGTACTTC,CASTSGTGGPYEQYF
.,TRBJ1-2,few,TRBV6-1,TGTGCCAGCAGTTCTCGACACCGTGCCCATGGCTACACCTTC,CASSSRHRAHGYTF
TRBD2,TRBJ2-3,once,TRBV19,TGTGCCAGTAGTCCCGGGACTAGCGGAGCTCTTAGGGCAGATACGCAGTATTTT,CASSPGTSGALRADTQYF
.,TRBJ2-1,.,TRBV15,TGTGCCACCAGCAGAGAGGGAGAGCAGTTCTTC,CATSREGEQFF
TRBD2,TRBJ2-7,few,TRBV28,TGTGCCAGCAGTTTTGGCGGGGCGGGAGGCTACGAGCAGTACTTC,CASSFGGAGGYEQYF
TRBD1,TRBJ1-1,.,TRBV19,TGTGCCAGTAGTAAACAGGGGATGAACACTGAAGCTTTCTTT,CASSKQGMNTEAFF
.,TRBJ1-4,.,TRBV5-6,TGTGCCAGCAGTTCTGAAACAGGGACTAATGAAAAACTGTTTTTT,CASSSETGTNEKLFF
.,TRBJ2-5,.,TRBV7-3,TGTGCCAGCAGCTCCGGCGTACGGGAGACCCAGTACTTC,CASSSGVRETQYF
TRBD1,TRBJ1-2,.,TRBV5-6,TGTGCCAGCAGCTTTACAGGGGCCCCGACCTATGGCTACACCTTC,CASSFTGAPTYGYTF
.,TRBJ2-4,.,TRBV27,TGTGCCAGCAGTTTATTGGGCAGGGAAACCAAAAACATTCAGTACTTC,CASSLLGRETKNIQYF
.,TRBJ2-3,once,TRBV19,TGTGCCAGTACGTTGGGGCGGAATTCGGATACGCAGTATTTT,CASTLGRNSDTQYF
.,TRBJ1-1,once,TRBV7-9,TGTGCCAGCAGCTTAACTGTCGGCACTGAAGCTTTCTTT,CASSLTVGTEAFF
TRBD2,TRBJ2-3,.,TRBV5-1,TGCGCCAGCAGCCCCGGGGGGACCGATACGCAGTATTTT,CASSPGGTDTQYF
.,TRBJ1-2,.,TRBV7-3,TGTGCCAGCAGCTTAAACTCCCAGGGCCCGAGTGGCTACACCTTC,CASSLNSQGPSGYTF
.,TRBJ1-4,.,TRBV5-4,TGTGCCAGCAGCTTGGCCGGGGGGAAAAATGAAAAACTGTTTTTT,CASSLAGGKNEKLFF
.,TRBJ1-2,.,TRBV2,TGTGCCAGCAGCTTTTATCCGGGGGGCCGGAGGGGCTACACCTTC,CASSFYPGGRRGYTF
.,TRBJ1-4,.,TRBV2,TGTGCCAGCAGTGACTCTGAACAGGGCGGAAAACTGTTTTTT,CASSDSEQGGKLFF
.,TRBJ2-7,once,TRBV18,TGTGCCAGCTCAGCTAGCAACGGTGGACCCGAGCAGTACTTC,CASSASNGGPEQYF
.,TRBJ2-5,once,TRBV7-6,TGTGCCAGCAGCTTAGCTAGGCTAGCTCAAGAGACCCAGTACTTC,CASSLARLAQETQYF
TRBD1,TRBJ1-2,once,TRBV18,TGTGCCAGCTCACCGAACACAGGGGTAGACTATGGCTACACCTTC,CASSPNTGVDYGYTF
TRBD1,TRBJ1-4,.,TRBV27,TGTGCCAGCAGTTTGTTGGGACAGCAATATGAAAAACTGTTTTTT,CASSLLGQQYEKLFF
TRBD2,TRBJ2-5,.,TRBV10-2,TGCGCCAGCAGTGAGACTAGCGGGGGTCAAGAGACCCAGTACTTC,CASSETSGGQETQYF
.,TRBJ2-1,.,TRBV2,TGTGCCAGCAGTGGAGAAATGGCGGGAGAGCAGTTCTTC,CASSGEMAGEQFF